The T cell receptor (beta chain) under discussion was sequenced for a study of blood T cell repertoires in COVID-19. TCRdb's copy holds only in-frame clones and misses some; the assay was immunoSEQ multiplex PCR. The sample comprises 300,000 to 450,000 clones, around 87% of which are singletons, and around 1.3% rests with the top ten. The TCR comes from a man younger than 45 who had recovered from COVID-19. Material: PBMCs or T cells enriched from blood (not recorded which).

The CDR3 loop reads CASGLGANEQYF. CDR3 nucleotides: TGTGCTAGTGGTTTAGGGGCCAACGAGCAGTACTTC. The chain carries TRBV12-5 and TRBJ2-7; TRBD1 might be the D (5 bases). V was cut by 3 bases and J by 5 bases, with 8 bases left in between. The CDR3 loop spans 12 amino acids. Germline values: CDR1 LGHNT, CDR2 FRNRAP.